Below, one T cell receptor beta chain is given with its context. The entry originates in a study of blood T cell repertoires in COVID-19. Only in-frame clones appear in the TCRdb table, and some are missing; sequencing was by immunoSEQ multiplex PCR. The repertoire holds tens of thousands of clones, over 80% seen once, with roughly 9% in the top ten. This clonotype was sampled from a human donor in a cohort sampled during active COVID-19. The sequencing sample was made of peripheral blood.

The CDR3, as DNA: TGTGCCAGCAGTTTGGACAGGGGAGCTTTCTTT. Translated: CASSLDRGAFF. The V call is TRBV12-3 or TRBV12-4, the J call TRBJ1-1; TRBD1 matches at 9 bases. V dropped 3 bases and J dropped 10; count of bases not matched to a gene: 0. The CDR3 is 11 amino acids.